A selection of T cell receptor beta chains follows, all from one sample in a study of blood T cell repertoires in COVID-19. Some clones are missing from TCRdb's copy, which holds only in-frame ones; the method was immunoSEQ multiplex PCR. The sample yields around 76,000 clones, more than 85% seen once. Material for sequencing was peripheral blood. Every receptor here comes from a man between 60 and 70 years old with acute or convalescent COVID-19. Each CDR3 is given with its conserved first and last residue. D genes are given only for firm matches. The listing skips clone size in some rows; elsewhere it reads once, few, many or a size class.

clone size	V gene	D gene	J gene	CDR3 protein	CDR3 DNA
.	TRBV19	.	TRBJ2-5	CASSSRGYQETQYF	TGTGCCAGTAGTTCTCGGGGATACCAAGAGACCCAGTACTTC
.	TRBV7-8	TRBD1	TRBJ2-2	CASSLGTGFGELFF	TGTGCCAGCAGCTTAGGGACAGGCTTCGGGGAGCTGTTTTTT
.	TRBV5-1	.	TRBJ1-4	CASSDQGFDEKLFF	TGCGCCAGCAGCGACCAGGGATTTGATGAAAAACTGTTTTTT
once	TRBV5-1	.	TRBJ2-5	CTSSLVGGQETQYF	TGCACCAGCAGCTTGGTTGGAGGACAAGAGACCCAGTACTTC
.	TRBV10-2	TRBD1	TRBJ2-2	CASTEGDRQMNTGELFF	TGCGCCAGCACCGAGGGGGACAGGCAGATGAACACCGGGGAGCTGTTTTTT
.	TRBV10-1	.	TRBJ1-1	CASTQSRGTQAFF	TGCGCCAGCACCCAGTCTCGGGGAACCCAAGCTTTCTTT
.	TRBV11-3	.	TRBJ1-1	CASSQQVNTEAFF	TGTGCCAGCAGTCAGCAGGTGAACACTGAAGCTTTCTTT
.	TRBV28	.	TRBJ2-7	CACTGSRIGEQYF	TGTGCCTGCACAGGATCTCGGATTGGAGAGCAGTACTTC
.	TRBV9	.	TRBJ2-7	CASSAEGFSYEQYF	TGTGCCAGCAGCGCGGAGGGGTTTTCCTACGAGCAGTACTTC
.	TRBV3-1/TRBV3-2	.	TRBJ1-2	CASSQDVGSNYGYTF	TGTGCCAGCAGCCAAGATGTAGGGAGTAACTATGGCTACACCTTC
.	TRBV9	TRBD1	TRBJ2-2	CASSVRQGTGELFF	TGTGCCAGCAGCGTCAGACAGGGAACCGGGGAGCTGTTTTTT
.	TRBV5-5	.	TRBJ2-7	CASSGGLSYEQYF	TGTGCCAGCAGCGGCGGGCTTTCCTACGAGCAGTACTTC
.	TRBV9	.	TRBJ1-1	CASSGQVGSTEAFF	TGTGCCAGCAGCGGACAGGTTGGTAGCACTGAAGCTTTCTTT
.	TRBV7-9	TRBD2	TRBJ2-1	CASSLGGGTPNEQFF	TGTGCCAGCAGCTTAGGGGGGGGGACCCCCAATGAGCAGTTCTTC
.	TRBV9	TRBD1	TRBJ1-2	CASSVRTGDYGYTF	TGTGCCAGCAGCGTAAGAACAGGGGACTATGGCTACACCTTC
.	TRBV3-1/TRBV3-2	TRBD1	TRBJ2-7	CASSPQGQGAYEQYF	TGTGCCAGCAGCCCCCAGGGACAGGGGGCCTACGAGCAGTACTTC
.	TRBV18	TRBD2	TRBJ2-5	CASSPPTGGPGETQYF	TGTGCCAGCTCACCACCGACGGGAGGGCCGGGAGAGACCCAGTACTTC
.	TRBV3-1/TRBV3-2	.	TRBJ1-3	CASSQEGRSSGNTIYF	TGTGCCAGCAGCCAAGAGGGCAGAAGCTCTGGAAACACCATATATTTT